This T cell receptor (beta chain) was observed in a study of blood T cell repertoires in COVID-19. In the authors' workflow: By means of reference gene primer amplification, nucleated cell counts were estimated. TCRdb keeps only in-frame clones here, not all; method: immunoSEQ multiplex PCR. Clonal size and the V and J genes are those of that table, whereas D and trimming came from the DNA. The sample consists of some 97,000 clones, around 90% of them appearing once. Germline loops: CDR1 KGHDR, CDR2 SFDVKD. Trimming removed 6 bases from V and 8 bases from J; junction bases left unmatched: 3. This CDR3 is built from 12 residues.

The origin of this receptor is a woman aged 60 to 75 with acute or convalescent COVID-19. The chain joins TRBV24-1 to TRBJ1-2, with TRBD1 identical over 9 bases. Specimen: peripheral blood. Here the CDR3 DNA reads TGTGCCACCAGTAAGGGACAGGGAGGCTACACCTTC. Protein product: CATSKGQGGYTF.